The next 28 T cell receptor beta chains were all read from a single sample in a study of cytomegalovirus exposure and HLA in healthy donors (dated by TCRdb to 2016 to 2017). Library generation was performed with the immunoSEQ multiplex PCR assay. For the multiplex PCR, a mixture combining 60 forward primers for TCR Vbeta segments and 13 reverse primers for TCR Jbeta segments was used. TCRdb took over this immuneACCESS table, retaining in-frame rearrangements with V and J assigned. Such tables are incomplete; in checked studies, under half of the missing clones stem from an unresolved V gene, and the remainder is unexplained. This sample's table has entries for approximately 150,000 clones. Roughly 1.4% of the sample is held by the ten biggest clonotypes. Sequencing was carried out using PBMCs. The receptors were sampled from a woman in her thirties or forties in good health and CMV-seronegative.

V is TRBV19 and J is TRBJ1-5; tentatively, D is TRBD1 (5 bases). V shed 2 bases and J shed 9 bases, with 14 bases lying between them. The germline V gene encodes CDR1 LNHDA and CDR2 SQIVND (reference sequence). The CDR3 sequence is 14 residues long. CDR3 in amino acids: CASSIQGSRRPQHF. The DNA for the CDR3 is TGTGCCAGTAGTATACAGGGTTCGAGACGGCCCCAGCATTTT.

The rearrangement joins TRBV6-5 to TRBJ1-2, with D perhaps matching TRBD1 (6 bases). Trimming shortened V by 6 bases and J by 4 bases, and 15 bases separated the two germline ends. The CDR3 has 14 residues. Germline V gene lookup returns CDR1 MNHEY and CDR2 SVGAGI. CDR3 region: CASSRQDVGYGYTF. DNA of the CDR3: TGTGCCAGCAGCCGACAGGATGTGGGCTATGGCTACACCTTC.

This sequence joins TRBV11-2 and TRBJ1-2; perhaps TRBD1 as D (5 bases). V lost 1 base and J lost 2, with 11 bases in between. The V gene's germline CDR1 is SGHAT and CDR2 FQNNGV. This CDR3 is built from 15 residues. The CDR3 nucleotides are TGTGCCAGCAGCTTAGGGGTCGCAGGGAACTATGGCTACACCTTC. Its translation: CASSLGVAGNYGYTF.

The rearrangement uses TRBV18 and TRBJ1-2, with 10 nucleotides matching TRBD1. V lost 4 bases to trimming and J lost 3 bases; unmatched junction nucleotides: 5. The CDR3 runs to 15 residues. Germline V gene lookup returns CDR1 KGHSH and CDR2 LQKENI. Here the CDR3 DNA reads TGTGCCAGCTCACTAAGGACAGGGGGGGACTATGGCTACACCTTC. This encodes CASSLRTGGDYGYTF.

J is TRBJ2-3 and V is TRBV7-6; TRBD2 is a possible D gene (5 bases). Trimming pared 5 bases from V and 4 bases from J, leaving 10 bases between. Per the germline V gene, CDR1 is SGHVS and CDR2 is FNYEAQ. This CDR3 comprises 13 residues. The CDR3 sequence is CASSPPGADTQYF. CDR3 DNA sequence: TGTGCCAGCAGCCCGCCCGGGGCAGATACGCAGTATTTT.

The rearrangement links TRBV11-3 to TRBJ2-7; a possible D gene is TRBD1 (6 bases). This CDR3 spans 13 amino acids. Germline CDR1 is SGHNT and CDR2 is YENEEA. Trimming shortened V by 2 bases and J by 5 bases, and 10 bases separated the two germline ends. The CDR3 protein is CASSLNPGDEQYV. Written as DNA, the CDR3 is TGTGCCAGCAGCTTAAACCCAGGGGACGAGCAGTACGTC.

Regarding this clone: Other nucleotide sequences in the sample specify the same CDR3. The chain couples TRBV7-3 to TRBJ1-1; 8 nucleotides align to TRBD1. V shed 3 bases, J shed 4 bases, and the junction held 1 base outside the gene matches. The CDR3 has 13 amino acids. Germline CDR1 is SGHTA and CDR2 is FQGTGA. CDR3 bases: TGTGCCAGCAGCTTCGGACAGGGCACTGAAGCTTTCTTT. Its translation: CASSFGQGTEAFF.

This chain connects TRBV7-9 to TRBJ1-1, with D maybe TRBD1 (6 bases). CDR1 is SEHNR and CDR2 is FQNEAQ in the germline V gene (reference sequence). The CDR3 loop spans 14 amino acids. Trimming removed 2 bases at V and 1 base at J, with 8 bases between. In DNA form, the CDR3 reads TGTGCCAGCAGCTTATCGGGACAGAACACTGAAGCTTTCTTT. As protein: CASSLSGQNTEAFF.

The CDR3 here is CATSRDQGAGTEAFF. The CDR3 coding sequence is TGTGCCACCAGCAGAGATCAGGGGGCAGGCACTGAAGCTTTCTTT. The chain has TRBV15 and TRBJ1-1; 8 bases fit TRBD1. Germline CDR1 LNHNV, CDR2 YYDKDF (reference sequence). The CDR3 runs 15 residues. Trimming cost V 0 bases and J 4 bases; bases outside gene matches: 4.

This CDR3 reads CASTLQGIGYTF. CDR3 nucleotides: TGTGCCAGCACTTTGCAGGGCATTGGCTACACCTTC. The chain links TRBV28 to TRBJ1-2; D possibly corresponds to TRBD1 (5 bases). This CDR3 is built from 12 residues. V lost 7 bases and J lost 7, with 13 bases in between. Germline V gene lookup returns CDR1 MDHEN and CDR2 SYDVKM.

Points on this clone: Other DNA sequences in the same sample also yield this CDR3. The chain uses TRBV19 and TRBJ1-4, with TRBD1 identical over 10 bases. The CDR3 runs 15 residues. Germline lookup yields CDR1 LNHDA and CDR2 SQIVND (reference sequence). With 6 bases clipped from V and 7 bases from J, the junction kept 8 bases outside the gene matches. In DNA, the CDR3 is TGTGCCAGTAGACTGACAGGGGGCGGGCGTGAAAAACTGTTTTTT. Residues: CASRLTGGGREKLFF.

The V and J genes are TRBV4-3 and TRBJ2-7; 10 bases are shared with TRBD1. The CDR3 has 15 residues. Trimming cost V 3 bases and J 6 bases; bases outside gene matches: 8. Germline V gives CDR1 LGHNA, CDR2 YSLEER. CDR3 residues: CASSHPGQGIGEQYF. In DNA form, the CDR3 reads TGCGCCAGCAGCCACCCGGGACAGGGGATAGGCGAGCAGTACTTC.

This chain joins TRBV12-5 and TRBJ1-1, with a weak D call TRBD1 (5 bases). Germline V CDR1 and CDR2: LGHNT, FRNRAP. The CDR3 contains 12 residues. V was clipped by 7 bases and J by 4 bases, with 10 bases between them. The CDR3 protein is CASAPGGTEAFF. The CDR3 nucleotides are TGTGCTAGTGCCCCGGGGGGCACTGAAGCTTTCTTT. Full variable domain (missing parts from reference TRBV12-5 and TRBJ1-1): DARVTQTPRHKVTEMGQEVTMRCQPILGHNTVFWYRQTMMQGLELLAYFRNRAPLDDSGMPKDRFSAEMPDATLATLKIQPSEPRDSAVYFCASAPGGTEAFFGQGTRLTVV.

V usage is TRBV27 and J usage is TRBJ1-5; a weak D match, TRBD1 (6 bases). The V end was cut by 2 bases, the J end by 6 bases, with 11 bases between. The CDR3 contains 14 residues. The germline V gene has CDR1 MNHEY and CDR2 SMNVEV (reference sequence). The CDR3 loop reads CASSLKQGGQPQHF. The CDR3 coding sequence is TGTGCCAGCAGTTTAAAACAGGGCGGTCAGCCCCAGCATTTT.

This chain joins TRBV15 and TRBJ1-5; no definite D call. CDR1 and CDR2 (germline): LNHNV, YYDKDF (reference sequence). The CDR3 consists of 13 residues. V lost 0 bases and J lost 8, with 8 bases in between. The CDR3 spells CATSRDQMEPQHF. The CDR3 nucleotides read TGTGCCACCAGCAGAGATCAGATGGAGCCCCAGCATTTT. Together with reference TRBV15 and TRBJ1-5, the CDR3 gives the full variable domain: DAMVIQNPRYQVTQFGKPVTLSCSQTLNHNVMYWYQQKSSQAPKLLFHYYDKDFNNEADTPDNFQSRRPNTSFCFLDIRSPGLGDTAMYLCATSRDQMEPQHFGDGTRLSIL.

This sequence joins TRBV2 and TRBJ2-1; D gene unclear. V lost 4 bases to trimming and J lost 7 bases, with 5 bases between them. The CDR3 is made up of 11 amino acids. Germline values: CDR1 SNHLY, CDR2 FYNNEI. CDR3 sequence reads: CASSVRNEQFF. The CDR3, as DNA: TGTGCCAGCAGTGTGCGGAATGAGCAGTTCTTC.

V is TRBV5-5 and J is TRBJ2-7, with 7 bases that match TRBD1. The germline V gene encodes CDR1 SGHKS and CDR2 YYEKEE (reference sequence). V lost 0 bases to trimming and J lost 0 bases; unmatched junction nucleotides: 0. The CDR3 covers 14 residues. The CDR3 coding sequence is TGTGCCAGCAGCTTGGACAGGGGCTCCTACGAGCAGTACGTC. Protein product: CASSLDRGSYEQYV.

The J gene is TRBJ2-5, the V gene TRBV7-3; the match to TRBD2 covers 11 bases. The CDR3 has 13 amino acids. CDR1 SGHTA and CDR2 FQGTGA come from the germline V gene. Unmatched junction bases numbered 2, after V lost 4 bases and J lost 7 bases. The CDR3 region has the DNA TGTGCCAGCAGCTCCGGACTAGCGGGGACCCAGTACTTC. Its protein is CASSSGLAGTQYF. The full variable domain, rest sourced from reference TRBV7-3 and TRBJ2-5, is GAGVSQTPSNKVTEKGKYVELRCDPISGHTALYWYRQSLGQGPEFLIYFQGTGAADDSGLPNDRFFAVRPEGSVSTLKIQRTERGDSAVYLCASSSGLAGTQYFGPGTRLLVL.

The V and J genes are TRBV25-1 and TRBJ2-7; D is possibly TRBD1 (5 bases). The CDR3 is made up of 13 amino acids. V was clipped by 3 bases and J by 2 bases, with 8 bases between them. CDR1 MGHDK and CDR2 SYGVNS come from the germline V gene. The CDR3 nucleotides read TGTGCCAGCAGTGATCGACAGACCTACGAGCAGTACTTC. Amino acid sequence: CASSDRQTYEQYF.

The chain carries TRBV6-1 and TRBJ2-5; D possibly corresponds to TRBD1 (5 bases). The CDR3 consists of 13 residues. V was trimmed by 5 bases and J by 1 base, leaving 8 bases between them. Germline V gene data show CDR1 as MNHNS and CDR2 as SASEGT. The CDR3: CASSQGIQETQYF. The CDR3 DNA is TGTGCCAGCAGTCAGGGAATCCAAGAGACCCAGTACTTC.

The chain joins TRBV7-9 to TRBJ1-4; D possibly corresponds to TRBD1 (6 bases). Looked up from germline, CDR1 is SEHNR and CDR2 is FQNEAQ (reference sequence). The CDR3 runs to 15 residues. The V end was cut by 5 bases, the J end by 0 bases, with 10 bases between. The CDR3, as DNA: TGTGCCAGCAGCATTGGACAGCCAACTAATGAAAAACTGTTTTTT. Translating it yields CASSIGQPTNEKLFF.

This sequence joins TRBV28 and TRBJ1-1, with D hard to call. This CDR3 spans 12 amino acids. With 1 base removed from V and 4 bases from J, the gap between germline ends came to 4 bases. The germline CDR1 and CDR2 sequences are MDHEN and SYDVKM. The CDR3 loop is CASSLLITEAFF. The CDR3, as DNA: TGTGCCAGCAGTTTATTAATCACTGAAGCTTTCTTT.

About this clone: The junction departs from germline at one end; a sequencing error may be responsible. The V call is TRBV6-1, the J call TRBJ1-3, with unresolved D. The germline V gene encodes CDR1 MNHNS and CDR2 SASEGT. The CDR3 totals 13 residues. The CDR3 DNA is TGTGCCAGCAGTGAAAACAGTGGAAGCACCATATATTTT. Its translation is CASSENSGSTIYF.

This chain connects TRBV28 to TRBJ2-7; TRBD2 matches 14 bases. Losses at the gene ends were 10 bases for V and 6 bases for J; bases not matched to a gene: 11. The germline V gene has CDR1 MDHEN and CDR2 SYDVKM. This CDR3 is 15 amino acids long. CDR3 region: CAIGTSGGPRGEQYF. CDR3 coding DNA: TGTGCCATTGGGACTAGCGGGGGCCCGCGAGGCGAGCAGTACTTC.

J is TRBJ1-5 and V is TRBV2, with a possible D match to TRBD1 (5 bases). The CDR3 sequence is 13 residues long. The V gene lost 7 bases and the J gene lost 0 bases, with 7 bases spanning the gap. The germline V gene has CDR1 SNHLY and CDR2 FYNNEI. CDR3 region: CASTRDSNQPQHF. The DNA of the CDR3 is TGTGCCAGCACCAGGGATAGCAATCAGCCCCAGCATTTT. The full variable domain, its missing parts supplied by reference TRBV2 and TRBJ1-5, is EPEVTQTPSHQVTQMGQEVILRCVPISNHLYFYWYRQILGQKVEFLVSFYNNEISEKSEIFDDQFSVERPDGSNFTLKIRSTKLEDSAMYFCASTRDSNQPQHFGDGTRLSIL.

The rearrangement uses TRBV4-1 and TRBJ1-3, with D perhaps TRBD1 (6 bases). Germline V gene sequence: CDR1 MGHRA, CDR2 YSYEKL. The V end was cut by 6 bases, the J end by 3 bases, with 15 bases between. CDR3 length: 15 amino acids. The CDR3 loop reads CASRPDRNLGNTIYF. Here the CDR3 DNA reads TGCGCCAGCAGACCGGACAGAAACCTTGGAAACACCATATATTTT.

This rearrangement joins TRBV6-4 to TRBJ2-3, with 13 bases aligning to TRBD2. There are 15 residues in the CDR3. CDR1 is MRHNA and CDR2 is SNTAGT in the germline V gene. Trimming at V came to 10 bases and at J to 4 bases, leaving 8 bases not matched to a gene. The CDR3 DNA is TGTGCCACGGCAGGGACTAGCGGGAAGCCAGATACGCAGTATTTT. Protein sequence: CATAGTSGKPDTQYF.

CDR3 bases: TGTGCCAGCAGCTTAGAGGGGACTGATGGCTACACCTTC. Translated, it gives CASSLEGTDGYTF. The chain is built from TRBV7-9 and TRBJ1-2; a possible D gene is TRBD1 (5 bases). There are 13 residues in the CDR3. The germline V gene has CDR1 SEHNR and CDR2 FQNEAQ (reference sequence). V lost 1 base and J lost 6, with 9 bases in between.